This is a list of T cell receptor beta chains from one sample in a study of early T cells in non-severe SARS-CoV-2 infection. TCRdb used MiXCR to reprocess the 5' RACE reads, holding one entry per CDR3 protein. In the table there are some 83,000 distinct CDR3 sequences, 10% of which are singletons. The material sequenced was whole blood, taken at baseline. These TCRs come from an adult who was a healthcare worker with PCR-confirmed SARS-CoV-2 infection or an uninfected control (not recorded which). The CDR3 runs from the conserved cysteine through the conserved F or W. D genes are given only for firm matches. Size is omitted from some rows. Given values are once, few, many or a class for expanded clones.

v_gene: TRBV4-2; d_gene: NA; abundance: NA; j_gene: TRBJ2-7; CDR3aa: CASSQAQQRSYEQYF
v_gene: TRBV4-1; d_gene: TRBD1; abundance: many; j_gene: TRBJ2-1; CDR3aa: CASSHPQGDEQFF
v_gene: TRBV27; d_gene: TRBD1; abundance: NA; j_gene: TRBJ2-1; CDR3aa: CASGPLGQPYNEQFF
v_gene: TRBV5-1; d_gene: NA; abundance: few; j_gene: TRBJ1-1; CDR3aa: CASSHLPGANTEAFF
v_gene: TRBV7-2; d_gene: NA; abundance: NA; j_gene: TRBJ2-7; CDR3aa: CASSTGTGVYEQYF
v_gene: TRBV5-1; d_gene: NA; abundance: few; j_gene: TRBJ2-7; CDR3aa: CASTGVESEQYF
v_gene: TRBV5-1; d_gene: NA; abundance: many; j_gene: TRBJ2-5; CDR3aa: CASSLDSQETQYF
v_gene: TRBV2; d_gene: NA; abundance: NA; j_gene: TRBJ2-1; CDR3aa: CASSTDLNEQFF
v_gene: TRBV28; d_gene: NA; abundance: NA; j_gene: TRBJ1-4; CDR3aa: CASSLRGEKLFF
v_gene: TRBV7-7; d_gene: NA; abundance: NA; j_gene: TRBJ2-3; CDR3aa: CASSLAPGGQSTQYF
v_gene: TRBV18; d_gene: NA; abundance: NA; j_gene: TRBJ1-1; CDR3aa: CASSKGRNTEAFF
v_gene: TRBV12-3/TRBV12-4; d_gene: NA; abundance: many; j_gene: TRBJ1-2; CDR3aa: CASLPALNYGYTF
v_gene: TRBV5-4; d_gene: TRBD1; abundance: few; j_gene: TRBJ1-1; CDR3aa: CASSILRGTANTEAFF
v_gene: TRBV7-2; d_gene: NA; abundance: many; j_gene: TRBJ2-3; CDR3aa: CASSLEGSTDTQYF
v_gene: TRBV28; d_gene: TRBD2; abundance: few; j_gene: TRBJ2-7; CDR3aa: CASSFRGRAYEQYF
v_gene: TRBV7-9; d_gene: NA; abundance: few; j_gene: TRBJ1-5; CDR3aa: CASSLGHQPQHF
v_gene: TRBV6-5; d_gene: TRBD1; abundance: NA; j_gene: TRBJ1-1; CDR3aa: CASSYSPHRGRRDTEAFF
v_gene: TRBV6-5; d_gene: TRBD2; abundance: few; j_gene: TRBJ2-7; CDR3aa: CASSRGLAAQGGVSYEQYF
v_gene: TRBV12-3/TRBV12-4; d_gene: TRBD2; abundance: few; j_gene: TRBJ2-3; CDR3aa: CASSRGLATYTDTQYF
v_gene: TRBV6-4; d_gene: TRBD2; abundance: many; j_gene: TRBJ2-1; CDR3aa: CASSDSGGSGYNEQFF
v_gene: TRBV11-1; d_gene: TRBD1; abundance: NA; j_gene: TRBJ2-3; CDR3aa: CASSFDRGVADTQYF
v_gene: TRBV15; d_gene: NA; abundance: NA; j_gene: TRBJ2-5; CDR3aa: CATSREGRQGGTQYF
v_gene: TRBV6-1; d_gene: TRBD1; abundance: few; j_gene: TRBJ2-7; CDR3aa: CASSAGDSPSYEQYF
v_gene: TRBV7-6; d_gene: TRBD2; abundance: NA; j_gene: TRBJ2-3; CDR3aa: CASSGRLAGDTDTQYF
v_gene: TRBV7-9; d_gene: TRBD2; abundance: NA; j_gene: TRBJ2-7; CDR3aa: CASSHSGTHYEQYF
v_gene: TRBV4-1; d_gene: TRBD2; abundance: NA; j_gene: TRBJ2-5; CDR3aa: CASSQVSGRARETQYF
v_gene: TRBV5-5; d_gene: TRBD1; abundance: many; j_gene: TRBJ1-1; CDR3aa: CASRAGQRAAEAFF
v_gene: TRBV28; d_gene: NA; abundance: NA; j_gene: TRBJ2-7; CDR3aa: CASKDGGGVSYEQYF
v_gene: TRBV6-1; d_gene: TRBD2; abundance: NA; j_gene: TRBJ2-7; CDR3aa: CASNTGTINSYEQYF
v_gene: TRBV3-1; d_gene: TRBD1; abundance: NA; j_gene: TRBJ2-7; CDR3aa: CASSHSGTGDYEQYF
v_gene: TRBV18; d_gene: TRBD1; abundance: NA; j_gene: TRBJ2-1; CDR3aa: CASSSTGTNEQFF
v_gene: TRBV10-1; d_gene: TRBD1; abundance: NA; j_gene: TRBJ1-1; CDR3aa: CASRPGTANTEAFF
v_gene: TRBV5-4; d_gene: NA; abundance: few; j_gene: TRBJ2-5; CDR3aa: CASSGVTAGETQYF
v_gene: TRBV4-2; d_gene: NA; abundance: NA; j_gene: TRBJ2-7; CDR3aa: CASSQDRPYHYEQYF
v_gene: TRBV5-1; d_gene: NA; abundance: many; j_gene: TRBJ2-7; CDR3aa: CASSSGTYEQYF
v_gene: TRBV11-2; d_gene: NA; abundance: NA; j_gene: TRBJ1-1; CDR3aa: CASSIPGGEAFF
v_gene: TRBV11-2; d_gene: NA; abundance: NA; j_gene: TRBJ2-2; CDR3aa: CASSLVGAGELFF
v_gene: TRBV9; d_gene: NA; abundance: many; j_gene: TRBJ2-2; CDR3aa: CASSVVQGTGELFF
v_gene: TRBV19; d_gene: TRBD2; abundance: many; j_gene: TRBJ2-2; CDR3aa: CASSRTSRGTGELFF
v_gene: TRBV24-1; d_gene: NA; abundance: few; j_gene: TRBJ2-5; CDR3aa: CATSDPQAQGLETQYF
v_gene: TRBV27; d_gene: TRBD2; abundance: many; j_gene: TRBJ2-7; CDR3aa: CASSPWGGGPEQYF
v_gene: TRBV20-1; d_gene: TRBD2; abundance: many; j_gene: TRBJ2-1; CDR3aa: CSASLAGGGYNEQFF
v_gene: TRBV7-9; d_gene: NA; abundance: many; j_gene: TRBJ2-6; CDR3aa: CASRGPSSGANVLTF